The clone carrying this T cell receptor (beta chain) was observed many times. What it binds is not known. Included in the TCR beta cDNA libraries were unique molecular identifiers. TCRdb processed the PCR reads anew with MiXCR; each CDR3 protein has one entry. The sample lists roughly 170,000 distinct CDR3 sequences; approximately 30% were seen once. The sample comes from a study of post-analysis software for immune sequencing data. Notes on the study in general: Clustering by F measure revealed strong co-clustering among samples prepared together in one batch. Significantly lower normalized Chao1 diversity was found in patients with multiple sclerosis relative to controls. Included in a set of a handful of TRBV segments more frequent in patients than controls were TRBV5-6, TRBV5-1 and TRBV20-1.

CDR3 size: 18 residues. Per germline, CDR1 MNHEY and CDR2 SMNVEV (reference sequence). V dropped 5 bases and J dropped 2; count of bases not matched to a gene: 9. The V and J genes are TRBV27 and TRBJ2-7, with 16 bases aligning to TRBD2. Sequencing input: blood. The TCR sequence derives from a girl aged 5 to 17 with multiple sclerosis. CDR3 region: CASSTAGTSGRAPYEQYF. The CDR3 DNA reads TGTGCCAGCAGTACGGCCGGGACTAGCGGGAGGGCCCCCTACGAGCAGTACTTC.